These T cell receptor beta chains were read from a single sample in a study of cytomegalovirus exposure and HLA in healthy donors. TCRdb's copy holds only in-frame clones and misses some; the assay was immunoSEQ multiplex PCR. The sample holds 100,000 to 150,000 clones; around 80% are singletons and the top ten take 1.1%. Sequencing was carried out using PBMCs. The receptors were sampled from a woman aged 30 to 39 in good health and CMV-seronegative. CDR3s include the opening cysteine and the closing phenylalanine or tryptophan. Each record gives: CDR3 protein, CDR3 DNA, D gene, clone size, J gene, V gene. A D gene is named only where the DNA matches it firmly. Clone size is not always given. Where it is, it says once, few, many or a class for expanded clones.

cdr3_aa: CASSRSGWLSDTQYF
cdr3_nt: TGTGCCAGCAGCCGCTCGGGGTGGCTTTCAGATACGCAGTATTTT
d_call: .
clone_size: .
j_call: TRBJ2-3
v_call: TRBV7-8

cdr3_aa: CASNGQGQGDTEAFF
cdr3_nt: TGTGCCAGCAACGGGCAGGGGCAAGGCGACACTGAAGCTTTCTTT
d_call: .
clone_size: .
j_call: TRBJ1-1
v_call: TRBV6-5

cdr3_aa: CASTPGGGENTEAFF
cdr3_nt: TGTGCCAGCACCCCTGGGGGGGGAGAGAACACTGAAGCTTTCTTT
d_call: .
clone_size: .
j_call: TRBJ1-1
v_call: TRBV21-1

cdr3_aa: CASSFSASGEETQYF
cdr3_nt: TGTGCCAGCAGCTTTTCGGCTTCCGGGGAAGAGACCCAGTACTTC
d_call: .
clone_size: .
j_call: TRBJ2-5
v_call: TRBV5-6

cdr3_aa: CASRAGRGSYEQYF
cdr3_nt: TGTGCCAGCAGGGCGGGAAGGGGTTCCTACGAGCAGTACTTC
d_call: .
clone_size: .
j_call: TRBJ2-7
v_call: TRBV7-2

cdr3_aa: CASSPYGGTQYF
cdr3_nt: TGTGCCAGCTCACCATACGGCGGCACGCAGTATTTT
d_call: .
clone_size: few
j_call: TRBJ2-3
v_call: TRBV18

cdr3_aa: CALGGAWYGYTF
cdr3_nt: TGTGCCTTAGGGGGCGCCTGGTATGGCTACACCTTC
d_call: TRBD1
clone_size: .
j_call: TRBJ1-2
v_call: TRBV6-1

cdr3_aa: CASSIGTGTYEQYF
cdr3_nt: TGTGCCAGTAGTATAGGGACAGGGACCTACGAGCAGTACTTC
d_call: TRBD1
clone_size: .
j_call: TRBJ2-7
v_call: TRBV19

cdr3_aa: CASSFSSSYNEQFF
cdr3_nt: TGTGCCAGCAGCTTTTCCAGCTCCTACAATGAGCAGTTCTTC
d_call: .
clone_size: .
j_call: TRBJ2-1
v_call: TRBV11-2

cdr3_aa: CASSATRGQYNEQFF
cdr3_nt: TGTGCCAGCAGCGCCACCCGTGGGCAGTACAATGAGCAGTTCTTC
d_call: .
clone_size: .
j_call: TRBJ2-1
v_call: TRBV9

cdr3_aa: CASSLSLAGGSTDTQYF
cdr3_nt: TGTGCCAGCAGTTTGTCCCTAGCGGGGGGTAGCACAGATACGCAGTATTTT
d_call: TRBD2
clone_size: .
j_call: TRBJ2-3
v_call: TRBV27